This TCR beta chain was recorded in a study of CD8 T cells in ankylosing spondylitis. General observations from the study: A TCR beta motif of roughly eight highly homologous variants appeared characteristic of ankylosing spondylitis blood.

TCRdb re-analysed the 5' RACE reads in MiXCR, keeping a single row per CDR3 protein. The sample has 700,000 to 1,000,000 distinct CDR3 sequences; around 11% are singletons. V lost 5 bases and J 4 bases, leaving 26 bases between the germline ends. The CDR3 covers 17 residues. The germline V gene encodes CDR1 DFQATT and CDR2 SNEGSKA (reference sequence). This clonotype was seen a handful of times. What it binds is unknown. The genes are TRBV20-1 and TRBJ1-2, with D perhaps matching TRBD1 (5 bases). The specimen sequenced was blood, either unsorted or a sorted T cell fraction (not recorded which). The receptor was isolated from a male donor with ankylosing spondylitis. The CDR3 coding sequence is TGCAGTGCTTGGGCCCGGGGGAAATATGTTCGCGGCTATGGCTACACCTTC. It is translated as CSAWARGKYVRGYGYTF.